This T cell receptor (beta chain) is drawn from a study of T-cell memory formation after mild COVID-19. Each CDR3 protein gets one entry after TCRdb re-called the 5' RACE reads with MiXCR. The table has about 400,000 distinct CDR3 sequences, around an eighth seen once. This sequence was found in a man younger than 30 who had mild COVID-19 (a few samples of this study predate the infection). Cell type and time point are not known. The material sequenced was PBMCs or a T cell subset sorted from them (not recorded which).

The DNA for the CDR3 is TGTGCCAGCAGCCAATCCGGGACAGGGTACAATGAGCAGTTCTTC. Residues: CASSQSGTGYNEQFF. V gene TRBV7-3 combines with J gene TRBJ2-1; TRBD1 aligns across 9 bases. CDR1 SGHTA and CDR2 FQGTGA come from the germline V gene. V was clipped by 5 bases and J by 4 bases; unmatched bases: 6. CDR3 length: 15 residues.